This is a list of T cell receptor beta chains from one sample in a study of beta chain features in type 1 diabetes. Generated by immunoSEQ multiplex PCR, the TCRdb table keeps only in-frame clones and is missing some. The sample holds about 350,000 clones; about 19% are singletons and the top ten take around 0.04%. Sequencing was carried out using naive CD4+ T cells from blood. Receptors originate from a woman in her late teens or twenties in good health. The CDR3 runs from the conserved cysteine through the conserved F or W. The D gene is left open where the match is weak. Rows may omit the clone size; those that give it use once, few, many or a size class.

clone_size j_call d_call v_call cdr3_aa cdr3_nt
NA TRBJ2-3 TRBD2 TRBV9 CASSDGLAGAGDTQYF TGTGCCAGCAGCGACGGACTAGCGGGGGCGGGAGATACGCAGTATTTT
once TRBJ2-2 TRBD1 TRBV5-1 CASKTGDTGELFF TGCGCCAGCAAAACAGGGGACACCGGGGAGCTGTTTTTT
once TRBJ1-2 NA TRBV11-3 CASSALSEPYGYTF TGTGCCAGCAGCGCGCTATCGGAGCCCTATGGCTACACCTTC
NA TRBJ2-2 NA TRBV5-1 CASSPGSRNTGELFF TGCGCCAGCAGCCCGGGGTCGAGGAACACCGGGGAGCTGTTTTTT
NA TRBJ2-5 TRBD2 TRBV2 CASSEASTAGAKETQYF TGTGCCAGCAGTGAAGCGTCAACAGCGGGAGCAAAAGAGACCCAGTACTTC
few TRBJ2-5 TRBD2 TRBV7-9 CASSLTSGITETQYF TGTGCCAGCAGCTTGACTAGCGGGATTACGGAGACCCAGTACTTC
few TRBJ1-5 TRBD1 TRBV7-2 CASSTDRAQPQHF TGTGCCAGCAGCACCGACAGGGCTCAGCCCCAGCATTTT
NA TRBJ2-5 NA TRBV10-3 CAISESRETQYF TGTGCCATCAGTGAGTCCAGAGAGACCCAGTACTTC
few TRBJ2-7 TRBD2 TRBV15 CATSREIGRSYEQYF TGTGCCACCAGCAGAGAGATCGGGAGGTCCTACGAGCAGTACTTC
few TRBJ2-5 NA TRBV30 CAWSAPNSGETQYF TGTGCCTGGAGTGCCCCCAATAGCGGAGAGACCCAGTACTTC
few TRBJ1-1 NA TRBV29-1 CSVGWSAFNPRGAFF TGCAGCGTTGGGTGGAGCGCCTTCAATCCGAGAGGGGCTTTCTTT
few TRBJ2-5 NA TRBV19 CASSTAGQETQYF TGTGCCAGTAGCACAGCGGGTCAAGAGACCCAGTACTTC
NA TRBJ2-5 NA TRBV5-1 CASSPRTGLVKTQYF TGCGCCAGCAGCCCACGGACGGGGTTGGTGAAGACCCAGTACTTC
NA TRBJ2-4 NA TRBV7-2 CASSRQPQNIQYF TGTGCCAGCAGCCGACAGCCTCAAAACATTCAGTACTTC
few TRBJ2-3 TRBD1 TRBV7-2 CASSFKFPGTGADTQYF TGTGCCAGCAGCTTTAAGTTCCCCGGGACAGGCGCAGATACGCAGTATTTT
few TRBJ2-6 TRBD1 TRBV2 CASSVRGPGANVLTF TGTGCCAGCAGTGTGAGGGGGCCTGGGGCCAACGTCCTGACTTTC
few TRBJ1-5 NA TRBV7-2 CASSPGTQSNQPQHF TGTGCCAGCAGCCCCGGGACACAGAGCAATCAGCCCCAGCATTTT
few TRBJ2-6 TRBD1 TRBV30 CACNRDRATSGANVLTF TGTGCCTGTAACCGGGACAGGGCTACCTCTGGGGCCAACGTCCTGACTTTC
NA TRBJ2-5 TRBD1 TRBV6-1 CASIPQGARETQYF TGTGCCAGCATCCCACAGGGGGCGAGGGAGACCCAGTACTTC
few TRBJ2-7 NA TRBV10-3 CAITDRGGTDPYEQYF TGTGCCATCACCGATCGGGGGGGGACAGACCCCTACGAGCAGTACTTC
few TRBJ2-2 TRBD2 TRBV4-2 CASSLEGPTSGRSTGELFF TGTGCCAGCAGCCTCGAAGGGCCTACTAGCGGGAGAAGCACCGGGGAGCTGTTTTTT
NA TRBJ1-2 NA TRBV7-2 CASSLDSSYGYTF TGTGCCAGCAGCTTAGATTCCAGTTATGGCTACACCTTC
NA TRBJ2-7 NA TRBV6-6 CASSPRAGPYEQYF TGTGCCAGCAGCCCAAGGGCGGGGCCCTACGAGCAGTACTTC
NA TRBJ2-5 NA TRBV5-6 CASSFDRQETQYF TGTGCCAGCAGCTTCGACAGACAAGAGACCCAGTACTTC
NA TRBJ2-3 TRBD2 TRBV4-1 CASSQYPAGGPTDTQYF TGCGCCAGCAGCCAATACCCAGCGGGAGGGCCCACAGATACGCAGTATTTT
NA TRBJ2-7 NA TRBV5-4 CASSPGLGPYEQYF TGTGCCAGCAGCCCTGGTCTGGGCCCCTACGAGCAGTACTTC
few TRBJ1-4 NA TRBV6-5 CASRRGFNEKLFF TGTGCCTCCAGGAGAGGGTTTAATGAAAAACTGTTTTTT
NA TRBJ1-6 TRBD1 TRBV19 CASSDRGNSPLHF TGTGCCAGTAGTGACAGGGGAAATTCACCCCTCCACTTT
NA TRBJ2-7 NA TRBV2 CASRAAGEQYF TGTGCCAGCAGGGCAGCGGGCGAGCAGTACTTC
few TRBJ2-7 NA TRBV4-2 CASSQASGEYEQYF TGTGCCAGCAGCCAAGCGTCTGGGGAGTACGAGCAGTACTTC
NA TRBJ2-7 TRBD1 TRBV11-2 CASTTKGAQEQYF TGTGCCAGCACCACCAAGGGGGCGCAGGAGCAGTACTTC
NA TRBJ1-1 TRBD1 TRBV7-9 CASSSQGAKSEAFF TGTGCCAGCAGCTCACAGGGGGCTAAGTCTGAAGCTTTCTTT
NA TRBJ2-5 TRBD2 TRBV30 CAWSPGSGNQETQYF TGTGCCTGGAGTCCAGGTAGCGGGAACCAAGAGACCCAGTACTTC
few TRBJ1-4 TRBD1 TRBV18 CASSPDRVNEKLFF TGTGCCAGCTCACCCGACAGGGTGAATGAAAAACTGTTTTTT
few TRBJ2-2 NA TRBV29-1 CSVSAPRVGELFF TGCAGCGTGAGCGCTCCTCGGGTCGGGGAGCTGTTTTTT
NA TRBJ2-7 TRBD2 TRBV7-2 CASRPYSGATPYEQYF TGTGCCAGCAGACCCTATAGCGGGGCGACTCCCTACGAGCAGTACTTC
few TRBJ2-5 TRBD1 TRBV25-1 CASEVPGGRETQYF TGTGCCAGCGAGGTGCCAGGGGGTAGAGAGACCCAGTACTTC
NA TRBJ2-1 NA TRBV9 CASSDVSGSYNEQFF TGTGCCAGCAGCGACGTAAGCGGCTCCTACAATGAGCAGTTCTTC
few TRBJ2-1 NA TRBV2 CASSVVNNEQFF TGTGCCAGCAGTGTAGTAAACAATGAGCAGTTCTTC
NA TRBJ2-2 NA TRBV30 CAWVRRVTGELFF TGTGCCTGGGTTAGGAGAGTGACCGGGGAGCTGTTTTTT
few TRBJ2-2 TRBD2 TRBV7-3 CASSLIGTSGTGELFF TGTGCCAGCAGCTTAATCGGGACTAGCGGCACCGGGGAGCTGTTTTTT
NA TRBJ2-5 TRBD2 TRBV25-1 CASRPAGGPETQYF TGTGCCAGCAGGCCAGCGGGGGGGCCAGAGACCCAGTACTTC
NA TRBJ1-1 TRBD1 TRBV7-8 CASSPLQGLVTEAFF TGTGCCAGCAGCCCGTTACAGGGGTTAGTAACTGAAGCTTTCTTT
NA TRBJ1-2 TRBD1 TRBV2 CASSEDRFNYGYTF TGTGCCAGCAGCGAGGACAGGTTCAACTATGGCTACACCTTC
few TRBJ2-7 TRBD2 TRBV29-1 CSVRLAAYEQYF TGCAGCGTTAGACTAGCGGCCTACGAGCAGTACTTC
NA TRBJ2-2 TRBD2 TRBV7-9 CAATRGANTGELFF TGTGCCGCCACGCGGGGGGCGAACACCGGGGAGCTGTTTTTT
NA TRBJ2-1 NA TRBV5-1 CASTGVYNEQFF TGCGCCAGCACGGGGGTATACAATGAGCAGTTCTTC
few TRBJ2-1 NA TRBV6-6 CASSPRGILASEQFF TGTGCCAGCAGTCCCCGAGGTATCCTGGCCAGTGAGCAGTTCTTC
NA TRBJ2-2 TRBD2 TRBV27 CASSLSKQGTGTSANTGELFF TGTGCCAGCAGTTTATCGAAGCAAGGGACCGGGACTAGCGCGAACACCGGGGAGCTGTTTTTT
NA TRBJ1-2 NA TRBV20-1 CSVLGDYGYTF TGCAGTGTGTTAGGAGACTATGGCTACACCTTC
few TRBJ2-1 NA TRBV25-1 CASSEWAGSYNEQFF TGTGCCAGCAGTGAATGGGCAGGGTCCTACAATGAGCAGTTCTTC
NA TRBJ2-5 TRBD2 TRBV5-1 CASSSLAGVEETQYF TGCGCCAGCAGCTCTCTAGCGGGAGTTGAGGAGACCCAGTACTTC
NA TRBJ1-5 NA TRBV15 CATSRGQSGNQPQHF TGTGCCACCAGCAGGGGGCAATCGGGCAATCAGCCCCAGCATTTT
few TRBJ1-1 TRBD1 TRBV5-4 CASSNRDRGEAFF TGTGCCAGCAGTAACCGGGACAGGGGTGAAGCTTTCTTT
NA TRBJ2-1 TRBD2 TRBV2 CASRTFGTSGFNEQFF TGTGCCAGCAGGACATTCGGGACTAGCGGTTTCAATGAGCAGTTCTTC
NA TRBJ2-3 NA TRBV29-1 CSVKGQGSTDTQYF TGCAGCGTCAAAGGCCAGGGGAGCACAGATACGCAGTATTTT